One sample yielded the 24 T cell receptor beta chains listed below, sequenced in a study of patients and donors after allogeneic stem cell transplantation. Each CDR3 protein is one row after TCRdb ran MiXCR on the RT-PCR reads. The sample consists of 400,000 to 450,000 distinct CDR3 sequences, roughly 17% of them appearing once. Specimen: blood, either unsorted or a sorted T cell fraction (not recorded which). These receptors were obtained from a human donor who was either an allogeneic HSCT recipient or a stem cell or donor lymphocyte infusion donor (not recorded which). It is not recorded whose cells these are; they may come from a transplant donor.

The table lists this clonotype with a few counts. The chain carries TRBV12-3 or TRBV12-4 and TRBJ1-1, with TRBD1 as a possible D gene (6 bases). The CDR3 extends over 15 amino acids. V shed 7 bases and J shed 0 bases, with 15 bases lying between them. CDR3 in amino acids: CASILLGQLNTEAFF. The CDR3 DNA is TGTGCCAGCATCCTACTTGGACAGCTGAACACTGAAGCTTTCTTT.

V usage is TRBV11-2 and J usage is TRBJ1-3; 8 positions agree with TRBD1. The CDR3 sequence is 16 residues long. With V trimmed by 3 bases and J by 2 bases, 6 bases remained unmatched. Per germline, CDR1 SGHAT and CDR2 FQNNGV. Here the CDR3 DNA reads TGTGCCAGCAGCTTGAGCTCGGACAGGGCTGGAAACACCATATATTTT. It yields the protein CASSLSSDRAGNTIYF.

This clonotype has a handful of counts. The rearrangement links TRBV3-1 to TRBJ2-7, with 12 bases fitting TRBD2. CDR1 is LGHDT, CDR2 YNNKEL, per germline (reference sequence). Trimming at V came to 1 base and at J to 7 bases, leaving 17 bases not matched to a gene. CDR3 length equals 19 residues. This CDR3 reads CASSQGDGTSGHVWREQYF. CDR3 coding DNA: TGTGCCAGCAGCCAAGGGGACGGGACTAGCGGGCACGTATGGAGGGAGCAGTACTTC.

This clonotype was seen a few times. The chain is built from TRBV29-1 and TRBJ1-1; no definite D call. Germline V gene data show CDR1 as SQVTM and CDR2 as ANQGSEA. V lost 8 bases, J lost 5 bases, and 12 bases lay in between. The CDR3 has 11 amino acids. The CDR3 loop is CSLGRETEAFF. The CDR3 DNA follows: TGCAGCCTTGGGAGGGAGACTGAAGCTTTCTTT. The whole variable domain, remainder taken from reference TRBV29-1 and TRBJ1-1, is SAVISQKPSRDICQRGTSLTIQCQVDSQVTMMFWYRQQPGQSLTLIATANQGSEATYESGFVIDKFPISRPNLTFSTLTVSNMSPEDSSIYLCSLGRETEAFFGQGTRLTVV.

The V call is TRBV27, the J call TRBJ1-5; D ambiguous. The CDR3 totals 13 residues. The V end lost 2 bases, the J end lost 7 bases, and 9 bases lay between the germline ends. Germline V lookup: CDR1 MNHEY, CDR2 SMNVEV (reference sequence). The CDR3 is CASSLRVLQPQHF. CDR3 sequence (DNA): TGTGCCAGCAGTTTAAGGGTACTACAGCCCCAGCATTTT.

CDR3 coding DNA: TGCGCCAGCAGCTACGGGACACCTCGGGAGAAAAACATTCAGTACTTC. Residues: CASSYGTPREKNIQYF. The chain employs TRBV5-1 and TRBJ2-4; D tentatively fits TRBD1 or TRBD2 (6 bases each). Germline V CDR1 and CDR2: SGHRS, YFSETQ. CDR3 length equals 16 residues. Between the trimmed V and J ends, which lost 3 bases and 4 bases, there was a span of 17 bases.

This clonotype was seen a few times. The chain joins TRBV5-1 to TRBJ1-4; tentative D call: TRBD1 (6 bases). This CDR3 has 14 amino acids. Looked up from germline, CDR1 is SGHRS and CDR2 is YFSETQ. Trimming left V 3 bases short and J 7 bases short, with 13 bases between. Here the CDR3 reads CASSSGGASEKLFF. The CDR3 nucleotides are TGCGCCAGCAGCTCGGGGGGGGCGAGTGAAAAACTGTTTTTT.

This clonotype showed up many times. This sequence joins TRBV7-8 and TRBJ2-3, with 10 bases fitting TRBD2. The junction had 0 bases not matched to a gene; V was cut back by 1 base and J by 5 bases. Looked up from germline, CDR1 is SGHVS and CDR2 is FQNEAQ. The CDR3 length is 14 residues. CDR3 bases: TGTGCCAGCAGCTTAGGGACTAGCGGAGATACGCAGTATTTT. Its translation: CASSLGTSGDTQYF.

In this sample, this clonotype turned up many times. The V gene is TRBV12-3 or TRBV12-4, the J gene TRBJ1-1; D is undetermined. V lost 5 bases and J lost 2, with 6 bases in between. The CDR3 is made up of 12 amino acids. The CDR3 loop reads CASSGRNTEAFF. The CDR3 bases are TGTGCCAGCAGTGGACGCAACACTGAAGCTTTCTTT.

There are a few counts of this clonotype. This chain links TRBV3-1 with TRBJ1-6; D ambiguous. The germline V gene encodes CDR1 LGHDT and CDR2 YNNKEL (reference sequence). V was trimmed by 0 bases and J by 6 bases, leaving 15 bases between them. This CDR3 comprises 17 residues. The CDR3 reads CASSQENRPQLNSPLHF. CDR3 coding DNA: TGTGCCAGCAGCCAAGAGAATCGGCCACAACTTAATTCACCCCTCCACTTT.

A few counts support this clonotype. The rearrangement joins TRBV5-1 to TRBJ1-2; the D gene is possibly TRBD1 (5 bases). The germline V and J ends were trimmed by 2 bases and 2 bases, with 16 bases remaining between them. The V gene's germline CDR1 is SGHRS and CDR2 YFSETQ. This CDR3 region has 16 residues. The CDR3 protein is CASSLMPRVKNYGYTF. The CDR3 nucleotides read TGCGCCAGCAGCTTAATGCCCAGGGTAAAGAACTATGGCTACACCTTC.

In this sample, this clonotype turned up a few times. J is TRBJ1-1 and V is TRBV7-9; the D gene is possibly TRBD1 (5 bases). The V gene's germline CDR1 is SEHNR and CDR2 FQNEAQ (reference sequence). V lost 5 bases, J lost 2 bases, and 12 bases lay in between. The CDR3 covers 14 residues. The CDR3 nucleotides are TGTGCCAGCAGCCCAGACAGCCTAAACACTGAAGCTTTCTTT. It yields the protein CASSPDSLNTEAFF.

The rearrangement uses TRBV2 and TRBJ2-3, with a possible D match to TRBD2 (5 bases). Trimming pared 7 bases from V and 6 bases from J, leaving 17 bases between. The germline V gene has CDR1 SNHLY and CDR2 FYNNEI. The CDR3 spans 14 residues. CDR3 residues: CASNGRRAGDTQYF. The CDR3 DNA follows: TGTGCCAGCAACGGGCGGCGGGCCGGGGATACGCAGTATTTT.

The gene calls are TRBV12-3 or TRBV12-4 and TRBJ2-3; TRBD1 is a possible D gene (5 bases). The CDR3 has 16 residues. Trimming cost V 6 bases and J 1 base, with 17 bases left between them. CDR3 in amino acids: CASSPEGVGGTDTQYF. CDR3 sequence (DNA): TGTGCCAGCAGCCCGGAAGGGGTTGGCGGCACAGATACGCAGTATTTT.

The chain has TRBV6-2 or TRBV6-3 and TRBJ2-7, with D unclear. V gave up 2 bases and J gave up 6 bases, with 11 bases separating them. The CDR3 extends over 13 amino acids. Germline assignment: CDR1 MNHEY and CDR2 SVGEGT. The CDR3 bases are TGTGCCAGCAGTTACCTCCGCTGGGGCGAGCAGTACTTC. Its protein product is CASSYLRWGEQYF.

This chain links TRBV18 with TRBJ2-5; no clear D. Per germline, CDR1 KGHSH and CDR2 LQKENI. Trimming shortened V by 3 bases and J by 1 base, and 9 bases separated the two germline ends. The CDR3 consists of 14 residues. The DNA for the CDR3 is TGTGCCAGCTCACCGACGACAAGCCAAGAGACCCAGTACTTC. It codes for CASSPTTSQETQYF.

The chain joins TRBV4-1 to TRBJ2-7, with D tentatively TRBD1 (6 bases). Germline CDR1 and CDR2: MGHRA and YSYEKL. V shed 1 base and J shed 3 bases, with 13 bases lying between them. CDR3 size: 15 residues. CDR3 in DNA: TGCGCCAGCAGCCAAGTGGGGGCGCGTCACTACGAGCAGTACTTC. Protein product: CASSQVGARHYEQYF.

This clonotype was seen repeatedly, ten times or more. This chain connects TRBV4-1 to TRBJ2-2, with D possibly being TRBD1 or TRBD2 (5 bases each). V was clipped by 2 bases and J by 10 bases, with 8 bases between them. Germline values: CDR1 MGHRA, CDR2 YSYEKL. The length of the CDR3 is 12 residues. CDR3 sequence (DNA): TGCGCCAGCAGCCAACAAGGGACGGAGCTGTTTTTT. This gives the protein CASSQQGTELFF.

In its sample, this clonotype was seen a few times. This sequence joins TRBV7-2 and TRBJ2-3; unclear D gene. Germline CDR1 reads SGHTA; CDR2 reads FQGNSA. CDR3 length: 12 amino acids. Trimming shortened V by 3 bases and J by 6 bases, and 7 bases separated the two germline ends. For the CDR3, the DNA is TGTGCCAGCAGCTTGCTTGGGGATACGCAGTATTTT. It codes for CASSLLGDTQYF.

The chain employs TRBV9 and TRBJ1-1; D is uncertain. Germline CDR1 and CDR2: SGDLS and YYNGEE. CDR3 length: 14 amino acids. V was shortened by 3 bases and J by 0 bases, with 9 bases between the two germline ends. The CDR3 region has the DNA TGTGCCAGCAGCGACGGCAGCATGAACACTGAAGCTTTCTTT. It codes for CASSDGSMNTEAFF.

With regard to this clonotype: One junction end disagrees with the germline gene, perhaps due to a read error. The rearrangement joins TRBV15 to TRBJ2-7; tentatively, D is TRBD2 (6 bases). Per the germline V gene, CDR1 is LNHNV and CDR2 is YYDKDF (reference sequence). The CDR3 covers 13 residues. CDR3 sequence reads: CATSRDRGSAPRF. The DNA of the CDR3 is TGTGCCACCAGCAGAGATCGGGGGAGCGCCCCGCGCTTC.

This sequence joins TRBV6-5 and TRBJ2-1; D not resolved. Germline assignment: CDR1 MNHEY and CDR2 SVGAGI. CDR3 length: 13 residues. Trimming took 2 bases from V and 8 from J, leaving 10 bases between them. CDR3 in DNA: TGTGCCAGCAGTTACCTTCCCGGGCATGAGCAGTTCTTC. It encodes CASSYLPGHEQFF.

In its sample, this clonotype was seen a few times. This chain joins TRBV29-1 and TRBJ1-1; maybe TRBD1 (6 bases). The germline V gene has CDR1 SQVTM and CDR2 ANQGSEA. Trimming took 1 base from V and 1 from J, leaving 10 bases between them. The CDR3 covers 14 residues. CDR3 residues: CSVEVWGQNTEAFF. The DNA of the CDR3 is TGCAGCGTTGAAGTGTGGGGACAGAACACTGAAGCTTTCTTT. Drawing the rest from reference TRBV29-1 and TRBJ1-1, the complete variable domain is SAVISQKPSRDICQRGTSLTIQCQVDSQVTMMFWYRQQPGQSLTLIATANQGSEATYESGFVIDKFPISRPNLTFSTLTVSNMSPEDSSIYLCSVEVWGQNTEAFFGQGTRLTVV.

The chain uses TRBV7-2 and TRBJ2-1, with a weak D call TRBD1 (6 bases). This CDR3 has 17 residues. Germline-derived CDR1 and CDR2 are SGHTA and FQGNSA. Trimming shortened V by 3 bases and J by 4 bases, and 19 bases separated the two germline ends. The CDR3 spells CASSFAPGTRSYNEQFF. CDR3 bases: TGTGCCAGCAGCTTCGCACCCGGGACAAGGAGTTACAATGAGCAGTTCTTC.